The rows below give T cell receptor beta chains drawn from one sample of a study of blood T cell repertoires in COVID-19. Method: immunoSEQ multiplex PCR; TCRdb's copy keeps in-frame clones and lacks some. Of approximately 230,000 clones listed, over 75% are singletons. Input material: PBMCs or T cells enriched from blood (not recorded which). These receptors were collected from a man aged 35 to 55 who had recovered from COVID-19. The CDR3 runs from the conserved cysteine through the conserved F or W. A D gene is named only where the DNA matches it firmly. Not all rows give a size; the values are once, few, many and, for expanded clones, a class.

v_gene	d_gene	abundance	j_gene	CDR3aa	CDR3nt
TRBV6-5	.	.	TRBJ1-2	CASSKMGLNYGYTF	TGTGCCAGCAGTAAAATGGGACTTAACTATGGCTACACCTTC
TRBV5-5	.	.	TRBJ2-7	CASSLDSGSFEQYF	TGTGCCAGCAGCTTGGATTCTGGGAGCTTCGAGCAGTACTTC
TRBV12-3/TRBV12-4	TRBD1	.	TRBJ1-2	CASNRQGATGYTF	TGTGCCAGCAATCGACAGGGGGCGACCGGCTACACCTTC
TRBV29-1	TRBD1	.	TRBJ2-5	CSVSRQGALPETQYF	TGCAGCGTTTCGAGACAGGGGGCGCTTCCAGAGACCCAGTACTTC
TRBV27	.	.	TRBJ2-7	CASSLGPTIYEQYF	TGTGCCAGCAGTTTAGGGCCGACTATCTACGAGCAGTACTTC
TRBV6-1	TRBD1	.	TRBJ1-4	CASSEDRGKLFF	TGTGCCAGCAGTGAAGACAGGGGGAAACTGTTTTTT
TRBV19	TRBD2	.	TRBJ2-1	CASSSISFRGGIYEQFF	TGTGCCAGTAGTTCAATTTCCTTCCGGGGGGGCATATATGAGCAGTTCTTC
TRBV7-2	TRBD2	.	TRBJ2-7	CASSLVAGGPTYEQYF	TGTGCCAGCAGCTTAGTAGCGGGGGGGCCAACCTACGAGCAGTACTTC
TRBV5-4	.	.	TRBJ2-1	CASSLAVYNEQFF	TGTGCCAGCAGCTTGGCAGTCTACAATGAGCAGTTCTTC
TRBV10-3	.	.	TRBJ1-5	CAISPDRLNQPQHF	TGTGCCATCAGTCCTGACAGGCTCAATCAGCCCCAGCATTTT
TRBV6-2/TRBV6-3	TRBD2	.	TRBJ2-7	CASSDGLAGGTYEQYF	TGTGCCAGCAGTGACGGACTAGCGGGAGGCACCTACGAGCAGTACTTC
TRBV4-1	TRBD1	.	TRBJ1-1	CASSQQGAMNTEAFF	TGCGCCAGCAGCCAACAGGGGGCTATGAACACTGAAGCTTTCTTT
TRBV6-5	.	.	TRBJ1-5	CASGRGRDQPQHF	TGTGCCAGCGGGAGGGGCCGGGATCAGCCCCAGCATTTT
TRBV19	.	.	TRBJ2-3	CASSIGRRKDTQYF	TGTGCCAGTAGTATTGGGCGTAGAAAAGATACGCAGTATTTT
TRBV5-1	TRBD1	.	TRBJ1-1	CASSLITGVNTEAFF	TGCGCCAGCAGCTTGATTACAGGGGTGAACACTGAAGCTTTCTTT
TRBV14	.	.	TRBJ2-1	CASSVNGVSYNEQFF	TGTGCCAGCAGCGTTAACGGGGTCTCCTACAATGAGCAGTTCTTC
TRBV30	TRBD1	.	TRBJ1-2	CARLGQGAGNYGYTF	TGTGCCAGGCTGGGACAGGGCGCCGGTAACTATGGCTACACCTTC
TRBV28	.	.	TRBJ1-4	CASSFGATNEKLFF	TGTGCCAGCAGTTTCGGAGCAACTAATGAAAAACTGTTTTTT
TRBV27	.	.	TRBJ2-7	CASSSGGYEQYF	TGTGCCAGCAGTTCCGGGGGATACGAGCAGTACTTC
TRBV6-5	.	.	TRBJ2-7	CASSYSKREQYF	TGTGCCAGCAGTTACTCGAAGAGGGAGCAGTACTTC
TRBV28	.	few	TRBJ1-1	CASSYRGLNTEAFF	TGTGCCAGCAGTTATAGGGGCCTGAACACTGAAGCTTTCTTT
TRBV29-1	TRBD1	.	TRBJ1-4	CSAGTSGQINEKLFF	TGCAGCGCAGGGACGTCGGGACAGATAAATGAAAAACTGTTTTTT
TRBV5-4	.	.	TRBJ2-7	CASSSATQGYEQYF	TGTGCCAGCAGCTCGGCGACTCAGGGCTACGAGCAGTACTTC
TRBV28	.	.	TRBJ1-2	CASRPNGLYGYTF	TGTGCCAGCAGGCCAAATGGCTTATATGGCTACACCTTC
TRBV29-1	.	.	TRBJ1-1	CSVDWGDTEAFF	TGCAGCGTTGATTGGGGAGACACTGAAGCTTTCTTT
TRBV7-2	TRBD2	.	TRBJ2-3	CASSSGGASDTQYF	TGTGCCAGCAGCAGCGGGGGGGCCTCGGATACGCAGTATTTT
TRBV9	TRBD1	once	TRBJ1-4	CASSVSRTGEGEKLFF	TGTGCCAGCAGCGTATCTAGGACAGGGGAAGGCGAAAAACTGTTTTTT
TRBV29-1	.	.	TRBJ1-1	CSVPQGSTEAFF	TGCAGCGTTCCCCAGGGGTCCACTGAAGCTTTCTTT
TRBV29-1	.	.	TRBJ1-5	CSVGPGFNQPQHF	TGCAGCGTTGGCCCAGGGTTCAATCAGCCCCAGCATTTT
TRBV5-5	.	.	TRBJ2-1	CASSSLWSDEQFF	TGTGCCAGCAGCTCCCTGTGGAGCGATGAGCAGTTCTTC
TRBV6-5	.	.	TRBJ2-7	CASWTRSYEQYF	TGTGCCAGCTGGACACGAAGCTACGAGCAGTACTTC
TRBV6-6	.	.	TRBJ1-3	CASSYSSNGNTIYF	TGTGCCAGCAGTTACTCGTCCAATGGAAACACCATATATTTT
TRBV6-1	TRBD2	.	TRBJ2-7	CASSAALSGRSYEQYF	TGTGCCAGCAGTGCCGCACTTAGCGGGCGGTCCTACGAGCAGTACTTC
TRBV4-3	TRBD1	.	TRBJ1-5	CASQRGEQGVYQPQHF	TGCGCCAGCCAAAGGGGTGAACAGGGGGTTTATCAGCCCCAGCATTTT
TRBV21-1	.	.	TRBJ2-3	CASSKTIDNEWVLDTQYF	TGTGCCAGCAGCAAAACCATCGACAACGAGTGGGTTCTAGATACGCAGTATTTT
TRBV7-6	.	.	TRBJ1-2	CASSLEAQGFNYGYTF	TGTGCCAGCAGCTTAGAAGCACAGGGTTTTAACTATGGCTACACCTTC
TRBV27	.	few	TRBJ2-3	CASPYDTQYF	TGTGCCAGCCCCTACGATACGCAGTATTTT
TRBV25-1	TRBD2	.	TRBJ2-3	CASSEYGGVGTDTQYF	TGTGCCAGCAGTGAATATGGGGGGGTCGGCACAGATACGCAGTATTTT
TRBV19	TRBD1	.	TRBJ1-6	CASQLRGRSSPLHF	TGTGCCAGCCAGCTAAGGGGGCGCAGCTCACCCCTCCACTTT
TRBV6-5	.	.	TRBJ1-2	CASITGLTGYTF	TGTGCCAGCATTACAGGGTTGACTGGCTACACCTTC
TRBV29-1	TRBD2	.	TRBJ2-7	CSVESASGRAYEQYF	TGCAGCGTTGAGTCGGCTAGCGGGAGGGCCTACGAGCAGTACTTC
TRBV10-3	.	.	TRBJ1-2	CAISEQGDYGYTF	TGTGCCATCAGTGAACAGGGAGACTATGGCTACACCTTC
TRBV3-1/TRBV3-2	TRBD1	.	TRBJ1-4	CASSLTTGGEKLFF	TGTGCCAGCAGCTTAACTACAGGGGGTGAAAAACTGTTTTTT
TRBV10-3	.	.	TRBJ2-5	CAISKQGVSETQYF	TGTGCCATCAGCAAACAGGGCGTGTCGGAGACCCAGTACTTC